This T cell receptor beta chain was sequenced in a study of cytomegalovirus exposure and HLA in healthy donors. V was clipped by 6 bases and J by 5 bases, with 5 bases between them. The CDR3 runs to 11 residues. Germline V gene data show CDR1 as MNHEY and CDR2 as SMNVEV (reference sequence). The donors were members of the approximately 130-subject validation cohort (separate from the approximately 670-subject first cohort). Data came from immunoSEQ multiplex PCR; TCRdb stores just in-frame clones and leaves some out. The sample has approximately 120,000 clones; roughly nine tenths are singletons. Study-level points and caveats: Reports credit the classifier with highly specific, highly sensitive diagnosis of cytomegalovirus status. Among the CMV-associated chains, three were confirmed in vitro as specific for CMV antigens. Most TCR sequences were uncommon, yet certain public TCRs appeared in many donors.

Concerning this clone itself: Its antigen remains unknown. The same CDR3 arises from other DNA sequences in this sample as well.

Specimen: PBMCs. The gene calls are TRBV27 and TRBJ2-1; D is uncertain. The TCR comes from a woman aged 18-29 years in good health and CMV-seronegative. CDR3 loop: CASSFNNEQFF. The CDR3 coding sequence is TGTGCCAGCAGCTTTAACAATGAGCAGTTCTTC.